These T cell receptor beta chains were read from a single sample in a study of shared clonotypes between healthy human individuals. TCRdb's table, derived via immunoSEQ multiplex PCR, lists solely in-frame clones and lacks some. Of millions of clones in the sample, over 85% were seen once. The sequencing sample was made of naive CD4+ T cells sorted from blood. The source of these receptors is a man aged 18 to 30 in good health. Both conserved end residues are trimmed from each CDR3. Size is stated for part of the rows, as once, few or many counts, or as a class when the clone is expanded.

length	size	J	V	CDR3
11	.	TRBJ1-3	TRBV9	ASSSGSGNTIY
12	.	TRBJ1-1	TRBV30	AWSVKGMNTEAF
14	.	TRBJ2-2	TRBV9	ASSVDAGGQTGELF
12	.	TRBJ2-7	TRBV6-1	ASSDRDRVHEQY
13	.	TRBJ2-7	TRBV7-9	ASSRPDRESYEQY
12	.	TRBJ2-5	TRBV7-3	ASSFGGRQETQY
12	once	TRBJ2-5	TRBV18	ASSPPDTARTQY
15	once	TRBJ2-1	TRBV5-1	ASSPGIPDPPYNEQF
12	.	TRBJ1-4	TRBV11-2	ASSLDGLREKLF
14	.	TRBJ2-7	TRBV15	ATSSGTSGSWAEQY
11	.	TRBJ1-2	TRBV18	ASSHGQDYGYT
13	.	TRBJ2-5	TRBV29-1	SVADPTGVGETQY
10	once	TRBJ2-5	TRBV2	ASSPGLETQY
15	.	TRBJ2-7	TRBV2	ASSSPSSGRYSYEQY
10	.	TRBJ2-7	TRBV30	AWSKGGTEQY
11	.	TRBJ2-1	TRBV10-3	AISDLGHNEQF
12	once	TRBJ2-5	TRBV5-4	ASSMGTLQETQY
16	.	TRBJ2-3	TRBV4-1	ASSQILDPGGRPDTQY
12	.	TRBJ2-3	TRBV10-1	ASSARRGTDTQY
12	.	TRBJ2-5	TRBV5-6	ASSSVSSSETQY
13	.	TRBJ1-5	TRBV2	ASSEGRSHNQPQH
13	.	TRBJ1-5	TRBV15	ATSRDNRGPSPQH
14	once	TRBJ2-1	TRBV25-1	ASSEPESLGNNEQF
14	.	TRBJ2-1	TRBV19	ASSISSGSSYNEQF
14	.	TRBJ1-3	TRBV18	ASSPFGGPAGNTIY
14	.	TRBJ1-4	TRBV5-1	ASSAPQGAGGEKLF
13	.	TRBJ1-3	TRBV4-1	ASSPSRGTGNTIY
12	.	TRBJ1-1	TRBV6-6	ASSLLWGSTEAF
12	.	TRBJ1-4	TRBV6-6	ASRKTGVNEKLF
10	.	TRBJ2-7	TRBV10-2	ASRLAGDEQY
14	.	TRBJ1-5	TRBV6-6	ASSYYSGLANQPQH
12	few	TRBJ1-6	TRBV7-8	ASSSGLGASPLH
12	.	TRBJ2-2	TRBV6-5	ASSYSFDTGELF
13	.	TRBJ2-1	TRBV5-1	ASSTLAGLGNEQF
13	.	TRBJ2-7	TRBV7-2	ASSNARTGGNEQY
11	.	TRBJ2-5	TRBV19	ASSDRGPETQY
14	.	TRBJ1-1	TRBV6-1	ASSASGGRELQGAF
12	.	TRBJ1-2	TRBV7-2	ASSYGQEGDGYT
13	.	TRBJ2-7	TRBV5-4	ASSPDRWSSYEQY
11	once	TRBJ2-7	TRBV7-2	ASSLARQYEQY
14	.	TRBJ2-3	TRBV7-2	ASSPTSPLNTDTQY
13	.	TRBJ2-2	TRBV6-5	ASSPFGTNTGELF
13	.	TRBJ2-3	TRBV5-1	ASSLGGSATDTQY
12	.	TRBJ1-3	TRBV6-5	ASSTPGQGNTIY
12	.	TRBJ2-7	TRBV5-6	ASSPDRFYYEQY
11	.	TRBJ2-7	TRBV19	ASSMDRSYEQY